The rows below give T cell receptor beta chains drawn from one sample of a study of blood T cell repertoires in COVID-19. Assay: immunoSEQ multiplex PCR; the TCRdb copy retains only in-frame clones and omits some. The table records tens of thousands of clones, over 80% of them present only once. The sequencing input was peripheral blood. The receptors originated from a man aged 50-60 years with active COVID-19. CDR3s include the opening cysteine and the closing phenylalanine or tryptophan. D genes are given only for firm matches. The size field is filled for only some rows; it gives once, few, many or a size class.

j_gene	abundance	v_gene	d_gene	len	CDR3nt	CDR3aa
TRBJ2-1	-	TRBV7-2	TRBD2	14	TGTGCCAGCAGCTCGGGACTAGCGAACAATGAGCAGTTCTTC	CASSSGLANNEQFF
TRBJ1-4	-	TRBV2	TRBD1	14	TGTGCCAGCAGTGCAAGGACAGGGAATGAAAAACTGTTTTTT	CASSARTGNEKLFF
TRBJ1-1	-	TRBV20-1	-	11	TGCAGTGCTAATACAGTTACCGAAGCTTTCTTT	CSANTVTEAFF
TRBJ1-5	-	TRBV10-3	TRBD1	14	TGTGCCGCAAGAGGGACAGGGGCCAATCAGCCCCAGCATTTT	CAARGTGANQPQHF
TRBJ2-7	-	TRBV7-2	-	15	TGTGCCAGCAGCACGCTTCCTAGGTGGGGCCACGAGCAGTACTTC	CASSTLPRWGHEQYF
TRBJ1-1	-	TRBV3-1/TRBV3-2	TRBD1	13	TGTGCCAGCAGCCACTGGACAGGGGGCGAGACTTTCTTT	CASSHWTGGETFF
TRBJ2-2	-	TRBV9	-	13	TGTGCCAGCGGTGCGAGATTCACCGGGGAGCTGTTTTTT	CASGARFTGELFF
TRBJ2-6	-	TRBV18	TRBD1	21	TGTGCCAGCTCACAAACAGGCACAGGGGGTCGGCTCTTAACTGGGGCCAACGTCCTGACTTTC	CASSQTGTGGRLLTGANVLTF
TRBJ1-2	once	TRBV29-1	-	13	TGCAGCGTCCTACACCAATCTAGACAGGGCTACACCTTC	CSVLHQSRQGYTF
TRBJ1-2	-	TRBV2	-	13	TGTGCCAGCAGCCCCGAGGGTCGGTATGGCTACACCTTC	CASSPEGRYGYTF
TRBJ2-7	-	TRBV30	-	12	TGTGCCTGGGGGGGCAACTCCTACGAGCAGTACTTC	CAWGGNSYEQYF
TRBJ2-5	-	TRBV3-1/TRBV3-2	TRBD2	14	TGTGCCAGCAGGGGACTAGACCCGATGGAGACCCAGTACTTC	CASRGLDPMETQYF
TRBJ1-2	-	TRBV27	TRBD1	16	TGTGCCAGCAGGGATGTCAGGACAGGGGGCAACTATGGCTACACCTTC	CASRDVRTGGNYGYTF
TRBJ1-5	medium-sized	TRBV20-1	TRBD1	18	TGCAGTGCTAGTAATCCTGATTCAGTCAGGGGGCCGTTAGAGGCCCAGCATTTT	CSASNPDSVRGPLEAQHF
TRBJ2-7	-	TRBV7-2	-	14	TGTGCCAGCAGCATCGACAGGAACTCCTACGAGCAGTACTTC	CASSIDRNSYEQYF
TRBJ1-1	-	TRBV4-1	-	15	TGCGCCAGCAGCCAAGATGGGACGGGGGACACTGAAGCTTTCTTT	CASSQDGTGDTEAFF
TRBJ2-3	-	TRBV5-8	TRBD2	15	TGTGCCAGCAGCTTGCAGCGGGGGGGCTTCGATACGCAGTATTTT	CASSLQRGGFDTQYF
TRBJ1-2	-	TRBV4-1	TRBD1	14	TGCGCCAGCAGCCAACCGGGACAGAACTATGGCTACACCTTC	CASSQPGQNYGYTF
TRBJ2-7	-	TRBV23-1	-	15	TGCGCCAGCAGTCAAGGGGCAGGGGTTTCCCTGGAGCAGTACTTC	CASSQGAGVSLEQYF
TRBJ2-3	-	TRBV3-1/TRBV3-2	-	14	TGTGCCAGCAGCCAGTTCGGTAGCCCGAATACGCAGTATTTT	CASSQFGSPNTQYF
TRBJ2-1	few	TRBV4-2	TRBD2	16	TGTGCCAGCAGCCAAGTGAAACTAGCGGGGGGAAATGAGCAGTTCTTC	CASSQVKLAGGNEQFF
TRBJ2-7	-	TRBV11-2	TRBD2	14	TGTGCCAGCAGCTTAGTCGGGAGGAATCACGAGCAGTACTTC	CASSLVGRNHEQYF
TRBJ2-5	-	TRBV28	TRBD1	14	TGTGCCAGCAGCCTAACAGGGGCCCAAGAGACCCAGTACTTC	CASSLTGAQETQYF
TRBJ2-3	-	TRBV24-1	-	13	TGTGCCACCAGTGACCGCGCATTGGATACGCAGTATTTT	CATSDRALDTQYF
TRBJ1-1	-	TRBV2	-	14	TGTGCCAGCAGTGGCACCCGGTTCGTCACTGAAGCTTTCTTT	CASSGTRFVTEAFF
TRBJ2-7	-	TRBV6-5	-	13	TGTGCCAGCAGTTACAGCCGGGACTCCCCCTACTACTTC	CASSYSRDSPYYF
TRBJ2-1	-	TRBV2	TRBD1	14	TGTGCCAGCAGCGGGACAGGCCAGGGCAATGAGCAGTTCTTC	CASSGTGQGNEQFF
TRBJ2-3	few	TRBV4-3	-	16	TGCGCCAGCAGCCAAGATTGGAGTCTAGAGGGAGATACGCAGTATTTT	CASSQDWSLEGDTQYF
TRBJ2-1	-	TRBV19	TRBD2	16	TGTGCCAGTAGTATAGGGCGGGGGGATTCCTACAATGAGCAGTTCTTC	CASSIGRGDSYNEQFF
TRBJ2-4	once	TRBV7-2	-	14	TGTGCCAGCAGCTCCCGCACACGCGGCCACATTCAGTACTTC	CASSSRTRGHIQYF
TRBJ1-3	-	TRBV7-2	TRBD1	15	TGTGCCAGCAGCTTAGCCCGAGACAGGGCGAACACCATATATTTT	CASSLARDRANTIYF
TRBJ2-3	-	TRBV5-1	TRBD2	19	TGCGCCAGCAGCTTGGTTGCAGGGGGACTAGCGGGTACTCGGGATACGCAGTATTTT	CASSLVAGGLAGTRDTQYF
TRBJ2-3	-	TRBV25-1	-	12	TGTGCCAGCAGTGAGGAACAGGGCGCGCAGTATTTT	CASSEEQGAQYF
TRBJ1-5	-	TRBV2	-	17	TGTGCCAGCAGTGAATTTAGGCTGCGGTCGTCCCGGCAGCCCCAGCATTTT	CASSEFRLRSSRQPQHF
TRBJ2-1	few	TRBV7-8	TRBD1	14	TGTGCCAGCAGCGCCGGGACAGGGGACAATGAGCAGTTCTTC	CASSAGTGDNEQFF
TRBJ1-6	-	TRBV27	-	16	TGTGCCAGCAGACCCGGAGGGTACGGGGACAATTCACCCCTCCACTTT	CASRPGGYGDNSPLHF
TRBJ2-3	once	TRBV9	TRBD1	15	TGTGCCAGCAGCAACCGGGACAGGGTAACAGATACGCAGTATTTT	CASSNRDRVTDTQYF
TRBJ1-1	-	TRBV27	-	13	TGTGCCAGCAGTTTAATCCAGGGCACAGGGGCTTTCTTT	CASSLIQGTGAFF
TRBJ2-4	-	TRBV4-1	TRBD2	16	TGCGCCAGCAGCCAAGGTCTAGTAGCGGGATGGAACATTCAGTACTTC	CASSQGLVAGWNIQYF
TRBJ1-5	-	TRBV2	-	17	TGTGCCAGCAGTGGGGGGGGGATTTACAGCGTCAATCAGCCCCAGCATTTT	CASSGGGIYSVNQPQHF
TRBJ2-3	-	TRBV12-3/TRBV12-4	-	11	TGTGCCAGCAGGGCGGCGGATACGCAGTATTTT	CASRAADTQYF
TRBJ2-4	-	TRBV6-2/TRBV6-3	-	13	TGTGCCAGCAGTTCCGGGAAGATAAACATTCAGTACTTC	CASSSGKINIQYF
TRBJ2-3	-	TRBV28	TRBD2	16	TGTGCCAGCAGTTTTTCCGGGACTAGAACCACAGATACGCAGTATTTT	CASSFSGTRTTDTQYF
TRBJ2-3	-	TRBV7-3	TRBD1	13	TGTGCCAGCAGCCAGGACAGGGGGGATACGCAGTATTTT	CASSQDRGDTQYF
TRBJ2-5	-	TRBV28	-	15	TGTGCCAGCAGTCGGGATGCGGGAAACCAAGAGACCCAGTACTTC	CASSRDAGNQETQYF
TRBJ2-1	-	TRBV18	TRBD2	11	TGTGCCAGCTCACCATCGGGGGGGCAGTTCTTC	CASSPSGGQFF
TRBJ1-2	-	TRBV6-5	-	14	TGTGCCAGCAGTTACTCGCCACGGAACTATGGCTACACCTTC	CASSYSPRNYGYTF
TRBJ1-1	-	TRBV18	TRBD1	16	TGTGCCAGCTCACCACCCGACAGGGTGTGGAACACTGAAGCTTTCTTT	CASSPPDRVWNTEAFF
TRBJ2-7	-	TRBV6-6	-	12	TGTGCCAGCAGCCCCAGGGGCCACGAGCAGTACTTC	CASSPRGHEQYF
TRBJ2-6	-	TRBV7-7	-	18	TGTGCCAGCAGCCCGAGACCGGGACAAAGCTCTGGGGCCAACGTCCTGACTTTC	CASSPRPGQSSGANVLTF
TRBJ2-1	-	TRBV4-3	-	13	TGCGCCAGCAGCCAAGATTACTACAATGAGCAGTTCTTC	CASSQDYYNEQFF
TRBJ2-1	once	TRBV18	TRBD2	18	TGTGCCAGCTCACCGCCCAGAGGGAGCGGGAACTCCTACAATGAGCAGTTCTTC	CASSPPRGSGNSYNEQFF
TRBJ2-1	-	TRBV7-9	-	14	TGTGCCAGCAGCCCTAAACCCCCCTTGGTACTAACCGTCTTC	CASSPKPPLVLTVF
TRBJ2-1	-	TRBV4-1	TRBD2	16	TGCGCCAGCAGGCAATTACTAGCGGGAGAGGCTAATGAGCAGTTCTTC	CASRQLLAGEANEQFF
TRBJ1-2	-	TRBV6-5	-	14	TGTGCCAGCAGGCGACAGATGACTAACTATGGCTACACCTTC	CASRRQMTNYGYTF
TRBJ1-2	-	TRBV28	TRBD1	14	TGTGCCAGCAGCTTACAGGGGGCAGGCTATGGCTACACCTTC	CASSLQGAGYGYTF
TRBJ1-2	-	TRBV4-2	TRBD1	17	TGTGCCAGCAGCCATGGGACAGGGGGCACCTCTAACTATGGCTACACCTTC	CASSHGTGGTSNYGYTF